Below are 21 T cell receptor beta chains sequenced from a single sample in a study of blood T cells in healthy people across ages. It was with a sample-barcoded 5' primer and a J-beta primer mix that a second PCR of about 7 to 12 cycles was run. TCRdb re-analysed the 5' RACE reads in MiXCR, keeping a single row per CDR3 protein. Altogether approximately 800,000 distinct CDR3 sequences are present, around half being singletons, with the ten largest covering about two fifths. Sequencing was performed on blood. The receptor source for this set is a man older than 75 in good health.

The sample holds a few counts of this clonotype. This chain connects TRBV11-2 to TRBJ2-1; TRBD2 aligns across 8 bases. The CDR3 consists of 15 residues. V lost 1 base and J lost 6; bases outside the gene matches: 5. Germline lookup yields CDR1 SGHAT and CDR2 FQNNGV. For the CDR3, the DNA is TGTGCCAGCAGCTTAGTTTCGGGGGGGACCAATGAGCAGTTCTTC. Protein sequence: CASSLVSGGTNEQFF.

V usage is TRBV29-1 and J usage is TRBJ2-7, with D perhaps matching TRBD1 (6 bases). The CDR3 contains 12 residues. CDR1 SQVTM and CDR2 ANQGSEA come from the germline V gene. The V end was cut by 4 bases, the J end by 3 bases, with 10 bases between. The CDR3: CSVADSVYEQYF. CDR3 coding DNA: TGCAGCGTTGCGGACAGCGTCTACGAGCAGTACTTC.

This clonotype was found many times. This sequence joins TRBV20-1 and TRBJ1-1; TRBD1 might be the D (5 bases). This CDR3 is built from 15 residues. CDR1 is DFQATT, CDR2 SNEGSKA, per germline (reference sequence). Deletions cut 4 bases from V and 1 base from J, with 16 bases between. DNA of the CDR3: TGCAGTGCTAAAGGGGCCCCCCCCACGAACACTGAAGCTTTCTTT. Its protein is CSAKGAPPTNTEAFF.

This chain connects TRBV6-5 to TRBJ1-2; weak D call: TRBD1 (5 bases). CDR3 length equals 13 residues. The germline V gene encodes CDR1 MNHEY and CDR2 SVGAGI. Trimming stripped 8 bases from V and 1 base from J, with 11 bases between. The CDR3 coding sequence is TGTGCCAGCCGGGACGGGGTTAACTATGGCTACACCTTC. It translates to CASRDGVNYGYTF.

The chain couples TRBV9 to TRBJ2-7, with D possibly TRBD1 on 6 matching bases. The DNA end is a closer match to TRBJ2-5, so the J assignment may be wrong. CDR3 size: 15 residues. Germline CDR1 and CDR2: SGDLS and YYNGEE. The CDR3 spells CASSATGTLGETQYF. CDR3 bases: TGTGCCAGCAGCGCCACAGGGACCTTGGGGGAGACCCAGTACTTC.

The chain employs TRBV20-1 and TRBJ2-7; either TRBD1 or TRBD2 may supply D (7 bases each). Trimming left V 6 bases short and J 6 bases short, with 18 bases between. CDR1 is DFQATT, CDR2 SNEGSKA, per germline (reference sequence). The CDR3 is 13 amino acids. In DNA, the CDR3 is TGCAGTGCGCTAGCGGCAACAGGGGCCGAGCAGTACTTC. Translated, it gives CSALAATGAEQYF.

This clonotype was detected a few times. V and J are TRBV7-9 and TRBJ1-5; perhaps TRBD1 as D (5 bases). V was cut by 4 bases and J by 1 base, with 17 bases left in between. CDR1 is SEHNR and CDR2 is FQNEAQ in the germline V gene (reference sequence). This CDR3 is 17 amino acids long. The CDR3 is CASSYGGIGGSNQPQHF. CDR3 nucleotide sequence: TGTGCCAGCAGCTATGGGGGAATCGGGGGGAGCAATCAGCCCCAGCATTTT.

The table lists this clonotype with a count of one. The rearrangement joins TRBV4-1 to TRBJ2-5; 7 bases fit TRBD2. Trimming removed 4 bases from V and 11 bases from J; junction bases left unmatched: 28. The CDR3 totals 19 residues. In germline, CDR1 is MGHRA, CDR2 YSYEKL. CDR3 DNA: TGCGCCAGCAGCCCGACCCTAGGTGCGGGAGTAATGACCTACAATGAGCAGTACTTC. It specifies CASSPTLGAGVMTYNEQYF.

CDR3: CASSSKPRLGGGYNEQFF. CDR3 in DNA: TGTGCCAGCAGTTCAAAGCCACGACTCGGCGGAGGTTACAATGAGCAGTTCTTC. The V call is TRBV28, the J call TRBJ2-1, with D maybe TRBD2 (5 bases). V shed 4 bases and J shed 4 bases, with 23 bases lying between them. This CDR3 region has 18 residues. The germline V gene has CDR1 MDHEN and CDR2 SYDVKM.

This clonotype was seen more than once but under ten times. The chain joins TRBV12-3 or TRBV12-4 to TRBJ2-1; D assignment may be TRBD1 or TRBD2 (5 bases each). The CDR3 length is 13 residues. V shed 7 bases and J shed 4 bases, with 11 bases lying between them. The CDR3: CASTPGPYNEQFF. For the CDR3, the DNA is TGTGCCAGCACCCCGGGACCTTACAATGAGCAGTTCTTC.

On this clonotype itself: The junction and the germline gene differ at one end; a read error may be behind it. The chain employs TRBV20-1 and TRBJ2-7; the D is unclear. From germline, CDR1 is DFQATT and CDR2 SNEGSKA (reference sequence). The CDR3 is made up of 11 amino acids. CDR3 sequence (DNA): TGCAGTGCTGGAGACTCCTACGAGCAGTACTTC. It is translated as CSAGDSYEQYF.

This clonotype was detected a few times. The genes are TRBV7-3 and TRBJ2-5; 9 bases line up with TRBD2. Germline trimming cut 2 bases from V and 3 bases from J; bases unmatched to any gene: 4. This CDR3 has 15 amino acids. Looked up from germline, CDR1 is SGHTA and CDR2 is FQGTGA. The CDR3 sequence is CASSLLPSGEETQYF. CDR3 bases: TGTGCCAGCAGCTTATTGCCTAGCGGGGAAGAGACCCAGTACTTC.

The chain employs TRBV18 and TRBJ1-1, with a weak D call TRBD1 (5 bases). This CDR3 comprises 14 residues. With 3 bases removed from V and 1 base from J, the gap between germline ends came to 9 bases. Germline V gives CDR1 KGHSH, CDR2 LQKENI. Here the CDR3 reads CASSPWTRNTEAFF. DNA of the CDR3: TGTGCCAGCTCACCCTGGACAAGGAACACTGAAGCTTTCTTT.

The rearrangement links TRBV5-1 to TRBJ1-4; TRBD1 is a possible D gene (5 bases). This CDR3 spans 14 amino acids. V gave up 3 bases and J gave up 0 bases, with 6 bases separating them. The germline gives CDR1 SGHRS, CDR2 YFSETQ. The CDR3 sequence is CASSSTATNEKLFF. DNA of the CDR3: TGCGCCAGCAGCTCGACAGCAACTAATGAAAAACTGTTTTTT. Supplemented by reference TRBV5-1 and TRBJ1-4, the full variable domain reads KAGVTQTPRYLIKTRGQQVTLSCSPISGHRSVSWYQQTPGQGLQFLFEYFSETQRNKGNFPGRFSGRQFSNSRSEMNVSTLELGDSALYLCASSSTATNEKLFFGSGTQLSVL.

CDR3 sequence: CATSDAGKGGQPQHF. CDR3 sequence (DNA): TGTGCCACCAGTGATGCCGGGAAAGGAGGGCAGCCCCAGCATTTT. The chain uses TRBV24-1 and TRBJ1-5; unclear D gene. V lost 3 bases to trimming and J lost 7 bases, with 15 bases between them. Germline assignment: CDR1 KGHDR and CDR2 SFDVKD. This CDR3 spans 15 amino acids.

This clonotype was picked up a small number of times. The CDR3 loop reads CASSDRGPMETQYF. The DNA for the CDR3 is TGCGCCAGCAGCGACAGGGGGCCAATGGAGACCCAGTACTTC. V and J are TRBV5-1 and TRBJ2-5; the match to TRBD1 covers 10 bases. J lost 5 bases, V lost 4 bases, and 5 bases had no gene match. This CDR3 has 14 residues. Germline V gene lookup returns CDR1 SGHRS and CDR2 YFSETQ.

The count of this clonotype is one. The J gene is TRBJ2-1, the V gene TRBV5-5; D possibly matches TRBD1 or TRBD2 (7 bases each). From germline, CDR1 is SGHKS and CDR2 YYEKEE (reference sequence). The V gene lost 0 bases and the J gene lost 9 bases, with 13 bases spanning the gap. This CDR3 contains 14 residues. The DNA of the CDR3 is TGTGCCAGCAGCTTGGGAGGGGGCGGGGGTGAGCAGTTCTTC. It codes for CASSLGGGGGEQFF.

The chain employs TRBV20-1 and TRBJ2-3, with 7 bases fitting TRBD2. V was pared by 0 bases and J by 4 bases, with 7 bases of the junction left unmatched. Germline CDR1 and CDR2: DFQATT and SNEGSKA (reference sequence). The CDR3 consists of 15 residues. CDR3 sequence: CSARDWSGVADTQYF. The CDR3 DNA is TGCAGTGCTAGAGATTGGAGCGGGGTGGCAGATACGCAGTATTTT.

This clonotype was observed a few times. V gene TRBV25-1 combines with J gene TRBJ1-2; maybe TRBD1 (6 bases). This CDR3 has 14 amino acids. From germline, CDR1 is MGHDK and CDR2 SYGVNS. V was cut by 4 bases and J by 4 bases, with 13 bases left in between. CDR3 bases: TGTGCCAGCAGTGTGGACAGCCTTCGCTATGGCTACACCTTC. As protein: CASSVDSLRYGYTF.

V usage is TRBV9 and J usage is TRBJ2-1, with TRBD1 as a possible D gene (7 bases). The V end lost 2 bases, the J end lost 0 bases, and 9 bases lay between the germline ends. This CDR3 is built from 15 residues. CDR1 and CDR2 (germline): SGDLS, YYNGEE. CDR3 region: CASSVQGGSYNEQFF. The CDR3 DNA reads TGTGCCAGCAGCGTTCAGGGGGGCTCCTACAATGAGCAGTTCTTC.

J is TRBJ1-3 and V is TRBV11-2, with D perhaps TRBD1 (5 bases). From germline, CDR1 is SGHAT and CDR2 FQNNGV. Deletions cut 5 bases from V and 0 bases from J, with 14 bases between. The CDR3 is made up of 16 amino acids. The CDR3 region has the DNA TGTGCCAGCAGCCCGGCGGGGACTCCCTCTGGAAACACCATATATTTT. It encodes CASSPAGTPSGNTIYF.